The clone carrying this T cell receptor beta chain was seen more than once but under ten times. The record originates from a study of blood T cell repertoires in COVID-19. The wider study: T cells, B-cell-depleted T cells, or PBMCs provided the cDNA or gDNA that served as material.

Germline CDR1 is SGHRS and CDR2 is YFSETQ. The CDR3 sequence is 16 residues long. J was trimmed by 4 bases and V by 6 bases; bases with no gene match: 14. Everyone who took part was roughly 18 to 89 years old, and they came from about two dozen US areas. Clinical history as reported by participants underpinned cohort assignment. Clones were read by immunoSEQ multiplex PCR, and TCRdb kept only the in-frame ones, dropping some. The table shows about 310,000 clones, with approximately 91% occurring only once. Sequencing used PBMCs or T cells enriched from blood (not recorded which). The chain carries TRBV5-1 and TRBJ2-7, with 9 bases matching TRBD1. The origin of this receptor is a woman in her thirties or forties who had recovered from COVID-19. The DNA of the CDR3 is TGCGCCAGCACTACGGAAGAAGGGACAGGGATATACGAGCAGTACTTC. Translation gives CASTTEEGTGIYEQYF.